This T cell receptor (beta chain) was sequenced for a study of cytomegalovirus exposure and HLA in healthy donors. The PCR was carried out with 60 Vbeta primers and 13 Jbeta primers. Clones were sequenced by immunoSEQ multiplex PCR, and TCRdb holds only the in-frame ones, with some missing. The sample carries about 160,000 clones, around four fifths recorded once. V dropped 6 bases and J dropped 0 bases, with 15 bases sitting between them. The V gene's germline CDR1 is SGHVS and CDR2 FQNEAQ. The CDR3 runs to 15 residues. This TCR derives from a woman between 45 and 60 years old in good health and CMV-seronegative. Sequencing was done on a sample of PBMCs. This chain joins TRBV7-8 and TRBJ2-7, with TRBD1 as a possible D gene (5 bases). The CDR3 protein is CASRTGASPSYEQYF. CDR3 in DNA: TGTGCCAGCAGGACTGGGGCCTCGCCCTCCTACGAGCAGTACTTC.